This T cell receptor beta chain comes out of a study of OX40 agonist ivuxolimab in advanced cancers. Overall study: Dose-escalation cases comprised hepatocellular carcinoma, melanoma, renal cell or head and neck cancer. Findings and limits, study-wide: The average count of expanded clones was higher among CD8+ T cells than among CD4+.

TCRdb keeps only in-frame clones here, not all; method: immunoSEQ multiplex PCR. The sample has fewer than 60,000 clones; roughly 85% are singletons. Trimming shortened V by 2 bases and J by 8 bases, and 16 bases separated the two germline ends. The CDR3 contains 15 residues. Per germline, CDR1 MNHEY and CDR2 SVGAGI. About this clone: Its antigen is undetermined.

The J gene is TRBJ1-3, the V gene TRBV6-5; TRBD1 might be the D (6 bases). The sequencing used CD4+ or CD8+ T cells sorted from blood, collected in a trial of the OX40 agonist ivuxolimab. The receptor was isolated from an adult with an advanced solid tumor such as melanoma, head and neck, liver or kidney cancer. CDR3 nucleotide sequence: TGTGCCAGCAGTTACCTCGCAGCGACAGGTTACACCATATATTTT. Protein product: CASSYLAATGYTIYF.